The 9 T cell receptor beta chains presented below share a single source sample, sequenced in a study of blood T cell dynamics during melanoma immunotherapy. Documented time point: pre-treatment baseline. Assay: immunoSEQ multiplex PCR; the TCRdb copy retains only in-frame clones and omits some. The sample has approximately 3,300 clones, about 92% seen once. This specimen was effector memory CD8+ T cells from blood, taken from a patient treated with checkpoint blockade. The receptor set was obtained from a human donor with melanoma.

This rearrangement joins TRBV7-6 to TRBJ2-5; D not certain. The CDR3 is made up of 15 amino acids. The V gene's germline CDR1 is SGHVS and CDR2 FNYEAQ. V gave up 1 base and J gave up 2 bases, with 11 bases separating them. The CDR3 coding sequence is TGTGCCAGCAGCTTAGGCGCGCGGAGACAAGAGACCCAGTACTTC. This encodes CASSLGARRQETQYF.

V gene TRBV7-9 combines with J gene TRBJ2-1; 7 bases line up with TRBD2. This CDR3 has 15 amino acids. The germline gives CDR1 SEHNR, CDR2 FQNEAQ (reference sequence). The V segment lost 4 bases and the J segment 3 bases; nucleotides outside the gene matches: 6. The CDR3 bases are TGTGCCAGCAGCTCGGCGGCGGGAGTCTACAATGAGCAGTTCTTC. The encoded protein is CASSSAAGVYNEQFF. Filled out from reference TRBV7-9 and TRBJ2-1, the complete variable domain reads DTGVSQNPRHKITKRGQNVTFRCDPISEHNRLYWYRQTLGQGPEFLTYFQNEAQLEKSRLLSDRFSAERPKGSFSTLEIQRTEQGDSAMYLCASSSAAGVYNEQFFGPGTRLTVL.

V and J are TRBV19 and TRBJ2-5; 8 bases align to TRBD2. The tail of the sequence fits TRBJ2-7 better, so the J call may be wrong. The CDR3 loop spans 14 amino acids. The germline V gene has CDR1 LNHDA and CDR2 SQIVND (reference sequence). CDR3 nucleotides: TGTGCCAGTAGTGGGGGGGCGGGAGGCTACGAGCAGTACTTC. Residues: CASSGGAGGYEQYF.

The rearrangement links TRBV9 to TRBJ2-1; the match to TRBD2 covers 11 bases. There are 15 residues in the CDR3. V shed 4 bases, J shed 5 bases, and the junction held 5 bases outside the gene matches. The germline CDR1 and CDR2 sequences are SGDLS and YYNGEE. In DNA, the CDR3 is TGTGCCAGCAGCATAGTAGCGGGAGGGGACAATGAGCAGTTCTTC. It encodes CASSIVAGGDNEQFF.

The rearrangement joins TRBV4-2 to TRBJ2-5, with 10 nucleotides matching TRBD2. Judging by the DNA end, TRBJ2-7 fits better; the J call may be wrong. The CDR3 extends over 18 amino acids. From germline, CDR1 is LGHNA and CDR2 YNFKEQ. CDR3 in amino acids: CASSHTSETSGWTYEQYF. The CDR3 DNA sequence: TGTGCCAGCAGCCACACATCCGAGACTAGCGGGTGGACCTACGAGCAGTACTTC.

The rearrangement uses TRBV11-3 and TRBJ1-2; no reliable D call. The CDR3 runs to 14 residues. V was clipped by 5 bases and J by 3 bases, with 13 bases between them. CDR1 is SGHNT and CDR2 is YENEEA in the germline V gene. This chain's CDR3 is CASSPRGADYGYTF. CDR3 nucleotides: TGTGCCAGCAGCCCCCGGGGTGCGGACTATGGCTACACCTTC.

The V gene is TRBV9, the J gene TRBJ2-5; no clear D. The CDR3 runs 14 residues. Trimming shortened V by 4 bases and J by 2 bases, and 12 bases separated the two germline ends. Germline-derived CDR1 and CDR2 are SGDLS and YYNGEE. The CDR3 coding sequence is TGTGCCAGCAGCCCCCTAAGGGCGCAAGAGACCCAGTACTTC. It codes for CASSPLRAQETQYF.

V usage is TRBV30 and J usage is TRBJ2-3; the D gene is possibly TRBD1 (6 bases). Trimming removed 3 bases at V and 5 bases at J, with 18 bases between. The length of the CDR3 is 15 residues. Germline V gene lookup returns CDR1 GTSNPN and CDR2 SVGIG (reference sequence). For the CDR3, the DNA is TGTGCCTGGAGCCCGTCCAGGGGCCGTAGAGATACGCAGTATTTT. Its protein is CAWSPSRGRRDTQYF.

The chain is built from TRBV30 and TRBJ2-3; a possible D gene is TRBD2 (6 bases). The CDR3 contains 14 residues. Per the germline V gene, CDR1 is GTSNPN and CDR2 is SVGIG (reference sequence). V was pared by 0 bases and J by 5 bases, with 12 bases between. CDR3 in DNA: TGTGCCTGGAGTGTACTAAGGGGAGGAGATACGCAGTATTTT. Amino acids: CAWSVLRGGDTQYF.